This TCR beta chain was captured in a study of beta chain features in type 1 diabetes. Germline V CDR1 and CDR2: MDHEN, SYDVKM. Trimming pared 3 bases from V and 10 bases from J, leaving 16 bases between. The CDR3 totals 14 residues. This clone was found a few times. Its specificity is not known. Expressed TCRB transcripts got sequenced, as all isolated RNA was reverse transcribed. TCRdb's table, derived via immunoSEQ multiplex PCR, lists solely in-frame clones and lacks some. This table has a few hundred thousand clones, around 16% appearing once. The study, taken as a whole, reports: A PCR bias possibly favoring shorter templates would apply equally to patients and controls. Comparison showed that naive, central memory and Treg TCRB repertoires appeared more similar among patients than among healthy donors. The study found fewer insertions and more deletions at VDJ junctions in type 1 diabetes patients.

The receptor comes from a woman in her late teens or twenties in good health. The sample comprised naive CD4+ T cells from blood. This rearrangement joins TRBV28 to TRBJ2-1; no clear D. The CDR3 region has the DNA TGTGCCAGCAGTTTCAAAGACGGGTTGAGGGAGCAGTTCTTC. Residues: CASSFKDGLREQFF.